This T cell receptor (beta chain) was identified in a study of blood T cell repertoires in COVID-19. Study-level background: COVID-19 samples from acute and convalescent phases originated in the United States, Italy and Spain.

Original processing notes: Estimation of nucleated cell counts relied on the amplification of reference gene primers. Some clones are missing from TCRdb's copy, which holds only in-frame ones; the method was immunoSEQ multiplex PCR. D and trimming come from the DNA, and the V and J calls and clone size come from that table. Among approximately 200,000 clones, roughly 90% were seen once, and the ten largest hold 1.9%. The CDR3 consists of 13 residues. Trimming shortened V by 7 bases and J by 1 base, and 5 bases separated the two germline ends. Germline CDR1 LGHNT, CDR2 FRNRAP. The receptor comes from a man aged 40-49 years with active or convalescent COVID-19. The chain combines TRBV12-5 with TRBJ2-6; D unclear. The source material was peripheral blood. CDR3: CASALSGANVLTF. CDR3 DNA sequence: TGTGCTAGTGCTCTTTCTGGGGCCAACGTCCTGACTTTC.